This passage covers 28 T cell receptor beta chains from one sample sequenced in a study of blood T cell repertoires in COVID-19. Sequencing used immunoSEQ multiplex PCR; TCRdb keeps in-frame clones, though not all of them. This sample has 350,000 to 450,000 clones, with around 87% found just once. Sequencing used peripheral blood. The receptors here all came from a woman aged 55-69 years with COVID-19, enrolled during active disease.

J is TRBJ2-3 and V is TRBV11-2; the D gene is possibly TRBD2 (6 bases). The CDR3 is 16 amino acids. V lost 4 bases, J lost 7 bases, and 21 bases lay in between. Germline CDR1 reads SGHAT; CDR2 reads FQNNGV. The DNA of the CDR3 is TGTGCCAGCAGCTCCGCCGGGACTTCCTTGAGGCATACGCAGTATTTT. Amino acids: CASSSAGTSLRHTQYF. The entire variable domain, with the rest obtained from reference TRBV11-2 and TRBJ2-3, is as follows: EAGVAQSPRYKIIEKRQSVAFWCNPISGHATLYWYQQILGQGPKLLIQFQNNGVVDDSQLPKDRFSAERLKGVDSTLKIQPAKLEDSAVYLCASSSAGTSLRHTQYFGPGTRLTVL.

V is TRBV6-6 and J is TRBJ1-3, with 9 nucleotides matching TRBD1. The CDR3 totals 15 residues. V dropped 0 bases and J dropped 6; count of bases not matched to a gene: 3. Germline V gene sequence: CDR1 MNHNY, CDR2 SVGAGI (reference sequence). CDR3 sequence: CASSYSVQGANTIYF. The CDR3 nucleotides read TGTGCCAGCAGTTACTCGGTACAGGGGGCAAACACCATATATTTT.

The chain links TRBV5-4 to TRBJ2-7; 12 bases are shared with TRBD1. Germline lookup yields CDR1 SGHNT and CDR2 YYREEE (reference sequence). V was pared by 4 bases and J by 7 bases, with 9 bases of the junction left unmatched. The CDR3 runs 15 residues. CDR3 bases: TGTGCCAGCAGCCTCCGGGACAGGGGGCTAGGGGAGCAGTACTTC. Its protein product is CASSLRDRGLGEQYF.

The chain combines TRBV21-1 with TRBJ2-7; TRBD2, the table's D call, was not compared with the DNA. TRBV21-1 corresponds to a pseudogene. CDR3 length: 16 residues. CDR3 in amino acids: CASSKQGRLAPSSEYF. In DNA, the CDR3 is TGTGCCAGCAGCAAACAAGGGAGACTAGCTCCCTCCTCGGAGTACTTC.

V usage is TRBV18 and J usage is TRBJ2-2, with D possibly being TRBD2 (5 bases). This CDR3 is built from 16 residues. Germline V gene data show CDR1 as KGHSH and CDR2 as LQKENI. V dropped 3 bases and J dropped 1 base, with 12 bases sitting between them. The CDR3 spells CASSPGIGLNTGELFF. The CDR3 DNA reads as TGTGCCAGCTCACCTGGGATAGGACTGAACACCGGGGAGCTGTTTTTT. Filled out from reference TRBV18 and TRBJ2-2, the complete variable domain reads NAGVMQNPRHLVRRRGQEARLRCSPMKGHSHVYWYRQLPEEGLKFMVYLQKENIIDESGMPKERFSAEFPKEGPSILRIQQVVRGDSAAYFCASSPGIGLNTGELFFGEGSRLTVL.

The rearrangement uses TRBV7-2 and TRBJ1-6; D gene uncertain. Per the germline V gene, CDR1 is SGHTA and CDR2 is FQGNSA. V was cut by 5 bases and J by 9 bases, with 14 bases left in between. The CDR3 totals 14 residues. DNA for the CDR3: TGTGCCAGCAGCATAGGGTACCGAGGTTCACCCCTCCACTTT. It is translated as CASSIGYRGSPLHF.

Only a few counts were recorded for this clone. This rearrangement joins TRBV7-9 to TRBJ2-3, with D unclear. This CDR3 region has 15 residues. Germline V gene sequence: CDR1 SEHNR, CDR2 FQNEAQ (reference sequence). The V end was cut by 6 bases, the J end by 2 bases, with 15 bases between. DNA of the CDR3: TGTGCCAGCAGTTCTGACTGGCGACTCACAGATACGCAGTATTTT. Translated, it gives CASSSDWRLTDTQYF.

V usage is TRBV5-5 and J usage is TRBJ2-6; TRBD1 might be the D (6 bases). V dropped 1 base and J dropped 4 bases, with 9 bases sitting between them. In germline, CDR1 is SGHKS, CDR2 YYEKEE (reference sequence). This CDR3 contains 15 residues. The CDR3 loop is CASSLRTAGANVLTF. The CDR3 nucleotides are TGTGCCAGCAGCTTGCGGACAGCAGGGGCCAACGTCCTGACTTTC.

V gene TRBV29-1 combines with J gene TRBJ1-2; tentatively, D is TRBD1 (6 bases). This CDR3 region has 16 residues. Trimming cost V 0 bases and J 2 bases, with 16 bases left between them. In germline, CDR1 is SQVTM, CDR2 ANQGSEA. CDR3 in amino acids: CSVEDRRGQANYGYTF. CDR3 coding DNA: TGCAGCGTTGAAGATCGGCGGGGGCAGGCGAACTATGGCTACACCTTC.

The V and J genes are TRBV7-9 and TRBJ1-4; tentatively, D is TRBD1 (5 bases). Germline-derived CDR1 and CDR2 are SEHNR and FQNEAQ (reference sequence). The length of the CDR3 is 16 residues. Trimming shortened V by 2 bases and J by 5 bases, and 15 bases separated the two germline ends. As DNA, the CDR3 is TGTGCCAGCAGCTTACCCCCCGACAGAAACAATGAAAAACTGTTTTTT. It is translated as CASSLPPDRNNEKLFF.

The gene calls are TRBV4-2 and TRBJ2-7; 7 nucleotides agree with TRBD2. With 4 bases clipped from V and 1 base from J, the junction kept 10 bases outside the gene matches. The germline V gene has CDR1 LGHNA and CDR2 YNFKEQ. The CDR3 consists of 16 residues. In nucleotides, the CDR3 is TGTGCCAGCAGCCGCCCGGGGAGGGACCGTTCCTACGAGCAGTACTTC. Translating gives CASSRPGRDRSYEQYF.

The chain links TRBV28 to TRBJ1-2; D is unclear. Germline CDR1 MDHEN, CDR2 SYDVKM. This CDR3 has 11 amino acids. Deletions cut 3 bases from V and 14 bases from J, with 13 bases between. CDR3 region: CASSLAVPRTF. CDR3 sequence (DNA): TGTGCCAGCAGTTTGGCAGTACCGAGGACCTTC.

This clone has only one observation. The chain has TRBV12-3 or TRBV12-4 and TRBJ1-5; D possibly corresponds to TRBD1 (6 bases). Trimming stripped 6 bases from V and 11 bases from J, with 17 bases between. The CDR3 loop spans 13 amino acids. Written as DNA, the CDR3 is TGTGCCAGCAGCCAAGGGGGATCGGCTGCCCAGCATTTT. This translates into CASSQGGSAAQHF.

The count of this clone is one. The rearrangement joins TRBV23-1 to TRBJ2-1, with 7 bases fitting TRBD1. TRBV23-1 is reported as an ORF; its role is uncertain. V gave up 0 bases and J gave up 16 bases; unmatched junction bases: 12. The CDR3 totals 14 residues. The CDR3 DNA is TGCGCCAGCAGTCAATCGGGGTCCACAGGGGTGGGTTTCTTC. It translates to CASSQSGSTGVGFF.

The chain has TRBV28 and TRBJ1-6; D possibly corresponds to TRBD1 (5 bases). V shed 5 bases and J shed 9 bases, with 17 bases lying between them. This CDR3 spans 15 amino acids. CDR1 and CDR2 (germline): MDHEN, SYDVKM. The CDR3 nucleotides read TGTGCCAGCAGTAGGTTAAGGGGCCCAGCTTCACCCCTCCACTTT. Amino acids: CASSRLRGPASPLHF.

The J gene is TRBJ2-7, the V gene TRBV7-9; no reliable D call. Trimming removed 8 bases from V and 2 bases from J, with 7 bases in between. This CDR3 is 11 amino acids long. Germline CDR1 reads SEHNR; CDR2 reads FQNEAQ (reference sequence). CDR3 DNA: TGTGCCAGCGCCGGTCCCTACGAGCAGTACTTC. Translating gives CASAGPYEQYF.

This chain's CDR3 is CASSPLASTDTQYF. DNA for the CDR3: TGTGCCAGCAGTCCTCTAGCTAGCACAGATACGCAGTATTTT. This chain uses TRBV5-8 with TRBJ2-3, with a weak D call TRBD2 (5 bases). Germline V gene sequence: CDR1 SGHTS, CDR2 YDEGEE. Trimming left V 5 bases short and J 0 bases short, with 10 bases between. The CDR3 contains 14 residues.

This rearrangement joins TRBV6-5 to TRBJ1-2, with D perhaps TRBD1 (6 bases). Germline CDR1 MNHEY, CDR2 SVGAGI. The CDR3 is made up of 15 amino acids. V lost 7 bases and J lost 5, with 20 bases in between. CDR3 residues: CASTTYPGTLYGYTF. CDR3 DNA sequence: TGTGCCAGCACCACTTACCCCGGGACACTATATGGCTACACCTTC.

V usage is TRBV28 and J usage is TRBJ1-2; 9 bases are a match to TRBD1. There are 16 residues in the CDR3. Trimming at V came to 6 bases and at J to 2 bases, leaving 10 bases not matched to a gene. CDR1 and CDR2 (germline): MDHEN, SYDVKM. In DNA form, the CDR3 reads TGTGCCAGCAGACCAACCCCGGGACAGGGAAACTATGGCTACACCTTC. Its translation is CASRPTPGQGNYGYTF.

V and J are TRBV2 and TRBJ1-3; 12 bases map to TRBD1. The CDR3 runs 17 residues. Trimming cost V 6 bases and J 0 bases; bases outside gene matches: 6. The germline V gene has CDR1 SNHLY and CDR2 FYNNEI. CDR3 amino acids: CASSPGDRGLSGNTIYF. As DNA, the CDR3 is TGTGCCAGCAGCCCCGGGGACAGGGGGCTCTCTGGAAACACCATATATTTT.

This clone was detected once. This chain connects TRBV18 to TRBJ1-1; TRBD1 agrees at 7 bases. With V trimmed by 6 bases and J by 1 base, 5 bases remained unmatched. The germline V gene has CDR1 KGHSH and CDR2 LQKENI. The CDR3 covers 14 residues. The CDR3 bases are TGTGCCAGCTCGCCTGGACAGGAGAACACTGAAGCTTTCTTT. Translated: CASSPGQENTEAFF.

This clone was seen a few times. V gene TRBV5-1 combines with J gene TRBJ2-1; 10 bases agree with TRBD2. V gave up 0 bases and J gave up 5 bases; unmatched junction bases: 2. The CDR3 totals 15 residues. CDR1 SGHRS and CDR2 YFSETQ come from the germline V gene. Here the CDR3 DNA reads TGCGCCAGCAGCTTGGCACTAGCGGGGCACAATGAGCAGTTCTTC. It specifies CASSLALAGHNEQFF.

The gene calls are TRBV27 and TRBJ1-1, with D maybe TRBD1 (6 bases). Germline lookup yields CDR1 MNHEY and CDR2 SMNVEV (reference sequence). The CDR3 sequence is 14 residues long. Trimming took off 5 bases at V and 0 bases at J, with 10 bases between the two ends. CDR3 in amino acids: CASSTRGMNTEAFF. CDR3 bases: TGTGCCAGCAGTACCAGGGGAATGAACACTGAAGCTTTCTTT.

The rearrangement joins TRBV29-1 to TRBJ1-1, with D unclear. The V gene lost 7 bases and the J gene lost 2 bases, with 11 bases spanning the gap. The CDR3 length is 12 residues. Germline V gives CDR1 SQVTM, CDR2 ANQGSEA. CDR3 sequence (DNA): TGCAGCGCATGGGAGGGAAACACTGAAGCTTTCTTT. It encodes CSAWEGNTEAFF.

CDR3 amino acids: CASRPPGTGRTEQFF. CDR3 in DNA: TGTGCCAGCAGACCACCCGGGACAGGGCGAACTGAGCAGTTCTTC. The rearrangement links TRBV7-8 to TRBJ2-1, with TRBD1 matching 9 bases. The CDR3 covers 15 residues. V trimming: 6 bases; J trimming: 9 bases; junction bases outside the gene matches: 12. Germline CDR1 and CDR2: SGHVS and FQNEAQ.

J is TRBJ2-2 and V is TRBV12-5; a weak D match, TRBD1 (6 bases). There are 16 residues in the CDR3. The ends were cut back, 1 base at V and 6 bases at J, with 15 bases in the middle. CDR1 and CDR2 (germline): LGHNT, FRNRAP. For the CDR3, the DNA is TGTGCTAGTGGTTTGGCGATAACAGGGTTCCCCGGGGAGCTGTTTTTT. Encoded protein: CASGLAITGFPGELFF.

Comment on this clone: Other DNA sequences of this sample code for an identical CDR3. This chain uses TRBV10-3 with TRBJ2-7; D not certain. CDR3 size: 11 residues. The V end was cut by 4 bases, the J end by 4 bases, with 5 bases between. Germline values: CDR1 ENHRY, CDR2 SYGVKD. The CDR3 reads CAISGGYEQYF. The CDR3 region has the DNA TGTGCCATCAGTGGAGGATACGAGCAGTACTTC.

With regard to this clone: The junction and the germline gene differ at one end; a read error may be behind it. The genes are TRBV7-7 and TRBJ2-1; 14 bases fit TRBD2. Germline V gene lookup returns CDR1 SSHAT and CDR2 FNYEAQ (reference sequence). The CDR3 has 15 amino acids. In DNA, the CDR3 is TGTGCTAGCAGCCGGGGACTAGCGGGGGACAATGAGCAGTTCTTC. Translated: CASSRGLAGDNEQFF.